Below are 29 T cell receptor beta chains sequenced from a single sample in a study of cytomegalovirus exposure and HLA in healthy donors. TCRdb's table, derived via immunoSEQ multiplex PCR, lists solely in-frame clones and lacks some. Among 150,000 to 200,000 clones, 86% were seen once, and the ten largest hold 2% to 2.5%. What was sequenced was PBMCs. These receptors all come from a woman between 18 and 29 years old in good health and CMV-seronegative.

The V gene is TRBV6-1, the J gene TRBJ1-1; D ambiguous. Germline values: CDR1 MNHNS, CDR2 SASEGT. The V gene lost 3 bases and the J gene lost 9 bases, with 14 bases spanning the gap. This CDR3 is 13 amino acids long. CDR3 nucleotides: TGTGCCAGCAGTGACTATTTTGGCGGCCAAGCTTTCTTT. Translation gives CASSDYFGGQAFF.

This clone has just a few counts. In the same sample, other DNA sequences code for this CDR3. The rearrangement links TRBV2 to TRBJ1-2; 7 nucleotides align to TRBD1. Germline CDR1 is SNHLY and CDR2 is FYNNEI. The J segment lost 4 bases and the V segment lost 6 bases, leaving 5 bases of the junction unmatched. The CDR3 runs to 13 residues. The CDR3 is CASRDPGGYGYTF. The CDR3 coding sequence is TGTGCCAGCAGGGACCCAGGGGGCTATGGCTACACCTTC.

J is TRBJ1-3 and V is TRBV5-6; D is unresolved. The germline gives CDR1 SGHDT, CDR2 YYEEEE. The length of the CDR3 is 12 residues. The V end was cut by 3 bases, the J end by 10 bases, with 11 bases between. The CDR3 DNA reads as TGTGCCAGCAGCTACGGACTGGGGACCATATATTTT. Its protein product is CASSYGLGTIYF.

The chain links TRBV5-1 to TRBJ1-2; weak D call: TRBD1 (6 bases). The V end was cut by 0 bases, the J end by 0 bases, with 9 bases between. This CDR3 spans 15 amino acids. Germline lookup yields CDR1 SGHRS and CDR2 YFSETQ. CDR3 bases: TGCGCCAGCAGCTTGGGGACAGTTCCTAACTATGGCTACACCTTC. As protein: CASSLGTVPNYGYTF.

The CDR3 region is CASTIGRGLNTEAFF. CDR3 DNA sequence: TGTGCCAGTACCATAGGGAGGGGTTTGAACACTGAAGCTTTCTTT. The chain is built from TRBV19 and TRBJ1-1; D is perhaps TRBD1 (5 bases). Germline V CDR1 and CDR2: LNHDA, SQIVND (reference sequence). The V gene lost 7 bases and the J gene lost 0 bases, with 15 bases spanning the gap. The CDR3 runs to 15 residues.

The chain combines TRBV6-5 with TRBJ2-1; 11 nucleotides match TRBD2. J was trimmed by 8 bases and V by 2 bases; bases with no gene match: 5. The CDR3 contains 15 residues. From germline, CDR1 is MNHEY and CDR2 SVGAGI. CDR3: CASSYTLAGAYEQFF. Written as DNA, the CDR3 is TGTGCCAGCAGTTACACACTAGCGGGAGCGTATGAGCAGTTCTTC.

The DNA of the CDR3 is TGTGCCTGGAACAGGGCTGTGGATCAGCCCCAGCATTTT. This translates into CAWNRAVDQPQHF. This chain uses TRBV30 with TRBJ1-5, with a weak D call TRBD1 (6 bases). Looked up from germline, CDR1 is GTSNPN and CDR2 is SVGIG (reference sequence). The CDR3 length is 13 residues. The V end was cut by 4 bases, the J end by 5 bases, with 12 bases between. The whole variable domain, filled in from reference TRBV30 and TRBJ1-5, reads SQTIHQWPATLVQPVGSPLSLECTVEGTSNPNLYWYRQAAGRGLQLLFYSVGIGQISSEVPQNLSASRPQDRQFILSSKKLLLSDSGFYLCAWNRAVDQPQHFGDGTRLSIL.

This sequence joins TRBV27 and TRBJ2-1; 7 positions agree with TRBD2. Germline V gene lookup returns CDR1 MNHEY and CDR2 SMNVEV (reference sequence). The ends lost 2 bases at V and 16 bases at J; junction bases unmatched: 11. The CDR3 covers 13 residues. In DNA, the CDR3 is TGTGCCAGCAGTTTACATGGGGACTATGAAGAATTCTTC. Translated, it gives CASSLHGDYEEFF.

V is TRBV4-1 and J is TRBJ1-1; 8 positions match TRBD1. This CDR3 contains 15 residues. Losses at the gene ends were 1 base for V and 8 bases for J; bases not matched to a gene: 9. Germline V gene sequence: CDR1 MGHRA, CDR2 YSYEKL. Here the CDR3 reads CASSQGPLTGGEAFF. As DNA, the CDR3 is TGCGCCAGCAGCCAAGGGCCCCTTACAGGGGGGGAAGCTTTCTTT.

The chain combines TRBV4-2 with TRBJ2-1; 16 nucleotides match TRBD2. Germline-derived CDR1 and CDR2 are LGHNA and YNFKEQ. This CDR3 is built from 15 residues. V was clipped by 6 bases and J by 12 bases; unmatched bases: 8. CDR3 nucleotide sequence: TGTGCCAGCAGGGGGGACGGGACTAGCGGGAGGGGGCAGTTCTTC. Translated: CASRGDGTSGRGQFF.

Many counts were recorded for this clone. The rearrangement links TRBV6-6 to TRBJ2-2, with a possible D match to TRBD1 (5 bases). The CDR3 totals 16 residues. Germline V CDR1 and CDR2: MNHNY, SVGAGI (reference sequence). V was trimmed by 6 bases and J by 5 bases, leaving 19 bases between them. The chain's CDR3 is CASSPTVGHWTGELFF. As DNA, the CDR3 is TGTGCCAGCAGCCCTACCGTCGGACATTGGACCGGGGAGCTGTTTTTT.

The rearrangement links TRBV4-1 to TRBJ1-6; 10 bases are a match to TRBD1. The J segment lost 7 bases and the V segment lost 0 bases, leaving 9 bases of the junction unmatched. Looked up from germline, CDR1 is MGHRA and CDR2 is YSYEKL. This CDR3 region has 18 residues. CDR3 in amino acids: CASSQEGQGIIGNSPLHF. DNA for the CDR3: TGCGCCAGCAGCCAAGAGGGACAGGGGATAATCGGGAATTCACCCCTCCACTTT.

A remark on this clone: Different DNA sequences within this sample yield the same CDR3. This chain links TRBV5-1 with TRBJ1-5; the D gene is possibly TRBD1 (6 bases). Deletions cut 0 bases from V and 2 bases from J, with 6 bases between. The CDR3 loop spans 14 amino acids. Germline V gene sequence: CDR1 SGHRS, CDR2 YFSETQ. In nucleotides, the CDR3 is TGCGCCAGCAGCTTGGAGGGGGGCAATCAGCCCCAGCATTTT. This gives the protein CASSLEGGNQPQHF. Looking up the rest from reference TRBV5-1 and TRBJ1-5 gives the full variable domain: KAGVTQTPRYLIKTRGQQVTLSCSPISGHRSVSWYQQTPGQGLQFLFEYFSETQRNKGNFPGRFSGRQFSNSRSEMNVSTLELGDSALYLCASSLEGGNQPQHFGDGTRLSIL.

The chain carries TRBV6-1 and TRBJ2-3; D remains ambiguous. The CDR3 loop spans 14 amino acids. Trimming removed 6 bases from V and 4 bases from J, with 14 bases in between. Germline CDR1 reads MNHNS; CDR2 reads SASEGT. The CDR3 protein is CASRGRSWPDTQYF. The CDR3 DNA reads TGTGCCAGCAGAGGTAGGAGCTGGCCAGATACGCAGTATTTT.

For the CDR3, the DNA is TGTGCCAGCTTTGTACAGCCTAATGAAAAACTGTTTTTT. Amino acid sequence: CASFVQPNEKLFF. This rearrangement joins TRBV28 to TRBJ1-4; D ambiguous. CDR3 length equals 13 residues. Trimming left V 8 bases short and J 3 bases short, with 10 bases between. The germline CDR1 and CDR2 sequences are MDHEN and SYDVKM. Full variable domain (rest looked up from reference TRBV28 and TRBJ1-4): DVKVTQSSRYLVKRTGEKVFLECVQDMDHENMFWYRQDPGLGLRLIYFSYDVKMKEKGDIPEGYSVSREKKERFSLILESASTNQTSMYLCASFVQPNEKLFFGSGTQLSVL.

The V call is TRBV27, the J call TRBJ2-1, with TRBD2 identical over 14 bases. The V gene's germline CDR1 is MNHEY and CDR2 SMNVEV (reference sequence). The CDR3 consists of 16 residues. With V trimmed by 4 bases and J by 4 bases, 3 bases remained unmatched. The DNA for the CDR3 is TGTGCCAGCAGTTCCCGGACTAGCGGGGGGTACAATGAGCAGTTCTTC. Its translation: CASSSRTSGGYNEQFF.

This clone was counted a single time. The chain employs TRBV6-5 and TRBJ1-2; the match to TRBD1 covers 7 bases. Per germline, CDR1 MNHEY and CDR2 SVGAGI. The CDR3 length is 13 residues. The V gene end was trimmed by 9 bases and the J gene end by 3 bases; junction bases not matched to a gene: 7. CDR3 coding DNA: TGTGCCAGTTTCGGGACAGTAGACTATGGCTACACCTTC. This gives the protein CASFGTVDYGYTF.

The rearrangement joins TRBV7-6 to TRBJ1-6; the match to TRBD1 covers 9 bases. V lost 7 bases and J lost 9; bases outside the gene matches: 10. The CDR3 is 15 residues long. CDR1 and CDR2 from the germline V gene are SGHVS and FNYEAQ. The CDR3: CASTESTGGSSPLHF. The CDR3 nucleotides read TGTGCCAGCACCGAATCGACAGGGGGGAGTTCACCCCTCCACTTT.

This CDR3 reads CSVEGGDFPGTEAFF. The CDR3 DNA sequence: TGCAGCGTTGAGGGTGGGGACTTTCCCGGGACTGAAGCTTTCTTT. The V and J genes are TRBV29-1 and TRBJ1-1; perhaps TRBD1 as D (5 bases). V lost 3 bases and J lost 5, with 19 bases in between. Germline CDR1 and CDR2: SQVTM and ANQGSEA. This CDR3 has 15 residues.

This clone was detected only a few times. The V call is TRBV30, the J call TRBJ1-2; 8 bases agree with TRBD1. This CDR3 region has 12 residues. V was pared by 7 bases and J by 4 bases, with 5 bases of the junction left unmatched. CDR1 and CDR2 from the germline V gene are GTSNPN and SVGIG (reference sequence). CDR3 region: CALTGQGYGYTF. The CDR3, as DNA: TGTGCCTTGACTGGACAGGGCTATGGCTACACCTTC. Supplemented by reference TRBV30 and TRBJ1-2, the full variable domain reads SQTIHQWPATLVQPVGSPLSLECTVEGTSNPNLYWYRQAAGRGLQLLFYSVGIGQISSEVPQNLSASRPQDRQFILSSKKLLLSDSGFYLCALTGQGYGYTFGSGTRLTVV.

The CDR3 here is CASSEGTGRAGGYTF. The CDR3 coding sequence is TGTGCCAGCAGTGAAGGGACAGGGCGAGCTGGAGGCTACACCTTC. The chain is built from TRBV6-1 and TRBJ1-2; 8 positions match TRBD1. This CDR3 contains 15 residues. V shed 1 base, J shed 8 bases, and the junction held 9 bases outside the gene matches. Germline lookup yields CDR1 MNHNS and CDR2 SASEGT.

The chain has TRBV18 and TRBJ1-2; perhaps TRBD1 as D (5 bases). The CDR3 totals 15 residues. CDR1 is KGHSH, CDR2 LQKENI, per germline. Trimming stripped 0 bases from V and 1 base from J, with 9 bases between. The CDR3: CASSPPTGVNYGYTF. CDR3 coding DNA: TGTGCCAGCTCACCACCAACGGGGGTTAACTATGGCTACACCTTC.

The chain combines TRBV9 with TRBJ2-1; no definite D call. Germline V gene data show CDR1 as SGDLS and CDR2 as YYNGEE. The CDR3 has 16 amino acids. The V and J ends lost 2 bases and 6 bases respectively, with 18 bases between them. CDR3 in DNA: TGTGCCAGCAGCGTTTCAGGTTTTCCAGCCCCCAATGAGCAGTTCTTC. It specifies CASSVSGFPAPNEQFF.

This clone was seen a handful of times. The chain is built from TRBV13 and TRBJ2-7, with D possibly TRBD1 on 5 matching bases. V was pared by 2 bases and J by 6 bases, with 8 bases between. Per the germline V gene, CDR1 is PRHDT and CDR2 is FYEKMQ (reference sequence). The CDR3 is made up of 12 amino acids. The CDR3 DNA reads as TGTGCCAGCAGCTTAACGACAGTCGAGCAGTACTTC. Protein sequence: CASSLTTVEQYF. The full variable domain, with the rest looked up from reference TRBV13 and TRBJ2-7, is AAGVIQSPRHLIKEKRETATLKCYPIPRHDTVYWYQQGPGQDPQFLISFYEKMQSDKGSIPDRFSAQQFSDYHSELNMSSLELGDSALYFCASSLTTVEQYFGPGTRLTVT.

This clone was picked up one time. CDR3 bases: TGTGCCAGCAGCTATTGGACTACCGCCGCTGAAGCTTTCTTT. This sequence encodes CASSYWTTAAEAFF. The chain employs TRBV5-5 and TRBJ1-1, with no clear D. V gave up 3 bases and J gave up 6 bases, with 15 bases separating them. The CDR3 is 14 residues long. The germline V gene encodes CDR1 SGHKS and CDR2 YYEKEE (reference sequence).

J is TRBJ1-1 and V is TRBV27, with D tentatively TRBD1 (5 bases). The V end was cut by 8 bases, the J end by 7 bases, with 23 bases between. The CDR3 covers 15 residues. Germline-derived CDR1 and CDR2 are MNHEY and SMNVEV (reference sequence). DNA for the CDR3: TGTGCCAGCCGAAGTTTCGGGGCATCGGAGGGTGAAGCTTTCTTT. Its protein is CASRSFGASEGEAFF.

The chain carries TRBV4-3 and TRBJ1-2, with D tentatively TRBD1 (6 bases). Between the trimmed V and J ends, which lost 1 base and 5 bases, there was a span of 11 bases. CDR1 is LGHNA and CDR2 is YSLEER in the germline V gene. The CDR3 runs to 14 residues. The CDR3 is CASSQVGGGYGYTF. The CDR3 DNA reads as TGCGCCAGCAGCCAAGTAGGGGGGGGATATGGCTACACCTTC.

The rearrangement links TRBV19 to TRBJ2-7, with D perhaps matching TRBD2 (6 bases). The CDR3 totals 15 residues. Germline CDR1 reads LNHDA; CDR2 reads SQIVND (reference sequence). V was pared by 2 bases and J by 0 bases, with 11 bases between. DNA for the CDR3: TGTGCCAGTAGTATAATGGAGGGGAGCTCCTACGAGCAGTACTTC. Encoded protein: CASSIMEGSSYEQYF.

This clone came up once. This chain links TRBV11-2 with TRBJ2-6; possible D gene TRBD2, 6 bases. The V and J ends lost 5 bases and 0 bases respectively, with 17 bases between them. This CDR3 contains 18 residues. The germline gives CDR1 SGHAT, CDR2 FQNNGV. DNA of the CDR3: TGTGCCAGCAGCCCCCTGGGGGGTTCTCCCTCTGGGGCCAACGTCCTGACTTTC. This codes for CASSPLGGSPSGANVLTF.